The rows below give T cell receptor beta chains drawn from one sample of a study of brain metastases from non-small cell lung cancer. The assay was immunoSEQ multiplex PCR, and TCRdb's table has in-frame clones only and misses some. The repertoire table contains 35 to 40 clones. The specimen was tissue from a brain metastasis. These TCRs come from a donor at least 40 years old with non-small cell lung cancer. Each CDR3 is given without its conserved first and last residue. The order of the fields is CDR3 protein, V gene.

CDR3 protein: ASSSRDPGELF; V gene: TRBV11-3
CDR3 protein: ASSGQGAGGTQY; V gene: TRBV7-2
CDR3 protein: ASSLGQVGGETQY; V gene: TRBV7-6
CDR3 protein: ASSLDYTYEQY; V gene: TRBV7-8
CDR3 protein: ASGRVNYGYT; V gene: TRBV27
CDR3 protein: ASKIPSNQGVMNTEAF; V gene: TRBV28
CDR3 protein: ASSSMKTYGYT; V gene: TRBV14
CDR3 protein: ASSLRSPPYNSPLH; V gene: TRBV4-3
CDR3 protein: ASSCVCPIHSDNEQF; V gene: TRBV3-1/TRBV3-2
CDR3 protein: ASSPSARATVNIQY; V gene: TRBV4-3
CDR3 protein: TSSLLGAGYGYT; V gene: TRBV27
CDR3 protein: ASSLHGQGPEAF; V gene: TRBV5-1
CDR3 protein: SVENAGPGELF; V gene: TRBV29-1